This T cell receptor beta chain was documented in a study of post-analysis software for immune sequencing data. Whole-study findings and limits: TRBV5-6, TRBV5-1 and TRBV20-1 belonged to a set of about five TRBV segments that were more frequent in patients than controls. The study found significantly lower normalized Chao1 diversity in multiple sclerosis patients than in controls.

Note on this clonotype: The antigen is undetermined.

Trimming removed 2 bases from V and 7 bases from J; junction bases left unmatched: 13. The CDR3 contains 16 residues. CDR1 SGHTA and CDR2 FQGNSA come from the germline V gene. Unique-molecular-identifier-tagged TCR beta cDNA libraries were used. The yield from roughly 1 to 10 million T cells was roughly 500,000 cDNA molecules in total. MiXCR was run by TCRdb on the PCR reads, yielding one entry per CDR3 protein. This table holds 750,000 to 900,000 distinct CDR3 sequences, about 43% found once. This receptor was identified in a girl between 5 and 17 years old with multiple sclerosis. This chain connects TRBV7-2 to TRBJ2-5, with 7 bases lining up with TRBD2. The specimen sequenced was blood. The CDR3 sequence: CASSLRLQRGSGTQYF. CDR3 bases: TGTGCCAGCAGCTTACGGCTCCAGCGGGGCTCGGGGACCCAGTACTTC.